This entry features one T cell receptor (beta chain) sequence. These data come from a study of blood T cell repertoires in COVID-19. Overall study: The origin of the acute and convalescent COVID-19 samples was the United States, Italy and Spain.

The participants were between about 18 and 90 years old and came from 24 US areas. Germline values: CDR1 SNHLY, CDR2 FYNNEI. CDR3 length: 15 residues. V lost 4 bases and J 0 bases, leaving 10 bases between the germline ends. Using immunoSEQ multiplex PCR, the repertoire was profiled, and TCRdb retains in-frame clones only, with some absent. The data show a few hundred thousand clones, approximately 89% seen once. This sequence joins TRBV2 and TRBJ1-3, with D uncertain. This receptor was identified in a man aged 30-40 years who had recovered from COVID-19. The sequenced material came from PBMCs or T cells enriched from blood (not recorded which). CDR3 sequence reads: CASSVEGPSGNTIYF. The CDR3 DNA follows: TGTGCCAGCAGTGTTGAGGGCCCCTCTGGAAACACCATATATTTT.